This T cell receptor beta chain was sequenced in a study of blood T cell repertoires in COVID-19. Looking at the study overall: Collection of acute and convalescent COVID-19 samples took place in the United States, Italy and Spain. T cells, B-cell-depleted T cells, or PBMCs supplied cDNA or gDNA.

Original processing notes: Counts of nucleated cells, estimated from reference gene primer amplification, were obtained. The data were produced by immunoSEQ multiplex PCR, yet TCRdb's version contains in-frame clones alone and is incomplete. V and J calls and clone size are given by that table; D and trimming were obtained from the DNA. Found here are around 160,000 clones, almost 90% of them singletons; the top ten hold about 2.5%. CDR3 length: 14 amino acids. CDR1 is SGDLS and CDR2 is YYNGEE in the germline V gene. Trimming pared 0 bases from V and 1 base from J, leaving 7 bases between. The rearrangement links TRBV9 to TRBJ2-5; D perhaps matches TRBD2 (6 bases). This clonotype originated in a human donor in a cohort sampled during active COVID-19. The sequenced sample consisted of peripheral blood. Here the CDR3 reads CASSVGSGQETQYF. CDR3 sequence (DNA): TGTGCCAGCAGCGTAGGTAGCGGCCAAGAGACCCAGTACTTC.